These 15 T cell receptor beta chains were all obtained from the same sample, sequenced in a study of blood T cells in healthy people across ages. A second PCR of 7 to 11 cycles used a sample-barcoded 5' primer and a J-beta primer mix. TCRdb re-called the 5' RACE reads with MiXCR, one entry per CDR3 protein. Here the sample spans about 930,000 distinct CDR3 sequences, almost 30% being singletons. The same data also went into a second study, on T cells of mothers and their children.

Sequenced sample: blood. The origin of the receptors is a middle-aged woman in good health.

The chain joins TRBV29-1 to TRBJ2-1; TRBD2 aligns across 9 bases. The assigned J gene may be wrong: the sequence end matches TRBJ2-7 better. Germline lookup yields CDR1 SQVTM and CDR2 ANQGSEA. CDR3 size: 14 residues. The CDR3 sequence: CSVPAGGSYNEQYF. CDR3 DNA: TGCAGCGTCCCCGCGGGGGGGTCCTACAATGAGCAGTACTTC.

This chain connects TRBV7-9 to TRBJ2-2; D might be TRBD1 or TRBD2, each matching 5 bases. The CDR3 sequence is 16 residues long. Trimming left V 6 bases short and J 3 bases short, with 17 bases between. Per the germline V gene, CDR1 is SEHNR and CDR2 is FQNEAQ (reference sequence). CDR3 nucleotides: TGTGCCAGCAGTCAAACCGGGGCTAGGGACACCGGGGAGCTGTTTTTT. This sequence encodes CASSQTGARDTGELFF.

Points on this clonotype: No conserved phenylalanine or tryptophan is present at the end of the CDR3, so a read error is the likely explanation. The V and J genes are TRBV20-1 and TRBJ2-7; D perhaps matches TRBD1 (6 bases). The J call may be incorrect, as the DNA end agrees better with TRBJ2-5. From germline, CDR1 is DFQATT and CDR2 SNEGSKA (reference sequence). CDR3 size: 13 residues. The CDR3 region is CSAEGQGSKTQYC. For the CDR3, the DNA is TGCAGTGCCGAGGGGCAGGGGAGCAAGACCCAGTACTGC.

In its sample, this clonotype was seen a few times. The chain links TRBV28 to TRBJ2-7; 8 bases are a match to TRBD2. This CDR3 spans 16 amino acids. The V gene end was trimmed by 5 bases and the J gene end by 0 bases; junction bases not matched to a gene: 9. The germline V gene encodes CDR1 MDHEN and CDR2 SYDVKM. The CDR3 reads CASSRSPAGASYEQYF. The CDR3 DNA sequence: TGTGCCAGCAGTCGGTCCCCAGCGGGGGCCTCCTACGAGCAGTACTTC.

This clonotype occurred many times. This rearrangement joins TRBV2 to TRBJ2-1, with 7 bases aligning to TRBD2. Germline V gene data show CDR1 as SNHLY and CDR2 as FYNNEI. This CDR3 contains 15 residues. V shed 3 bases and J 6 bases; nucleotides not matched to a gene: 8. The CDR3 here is CASSDGSGSANEQFF. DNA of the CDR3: TGTGCCAGCAGTGATGGTAGCGGGTCGGCCAATGAGCAGTTCTTC.

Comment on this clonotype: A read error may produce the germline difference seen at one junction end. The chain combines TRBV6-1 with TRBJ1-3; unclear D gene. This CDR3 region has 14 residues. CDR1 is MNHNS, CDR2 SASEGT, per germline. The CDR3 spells CASSEEGAGNTRYF. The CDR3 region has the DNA TGTGCCAGCAGTGAAGAAGGAGCTGGAAACACCAGATATTTT.

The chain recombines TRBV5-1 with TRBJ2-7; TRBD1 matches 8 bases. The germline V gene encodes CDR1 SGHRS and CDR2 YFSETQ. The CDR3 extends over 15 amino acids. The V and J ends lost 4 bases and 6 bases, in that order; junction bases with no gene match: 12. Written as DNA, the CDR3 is TGCGCCAGCAGCCTAGACATGCGGACAGGGATCGAGCAGTACTTC. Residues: CASSLDMRTGIEQYF.

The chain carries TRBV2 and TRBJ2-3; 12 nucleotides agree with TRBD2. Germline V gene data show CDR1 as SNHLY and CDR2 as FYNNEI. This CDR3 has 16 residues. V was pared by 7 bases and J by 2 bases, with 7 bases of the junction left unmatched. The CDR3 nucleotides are TGTGCCAGCACCTTGGGACTAGCGGGCCCCACAGATACGCAGTATTTT. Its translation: CASTLGLAGPTDTQYF.

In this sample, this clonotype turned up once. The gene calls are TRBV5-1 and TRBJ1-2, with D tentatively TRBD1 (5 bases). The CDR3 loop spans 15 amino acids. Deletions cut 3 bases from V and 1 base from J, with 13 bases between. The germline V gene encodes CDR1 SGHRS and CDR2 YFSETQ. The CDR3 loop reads CASSWDLRGNYGYTF. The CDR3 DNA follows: TGCGCCAGCAGCTGGGACCTCCGGGGTAACTATGGCTACACCTTC. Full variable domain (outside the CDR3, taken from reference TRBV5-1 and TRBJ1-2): KAGVTQTPRYLIKTRGQQVTLSCSPISGHRSVSWYQQTPGQGLQFLFEYFSETQRNKGNFPGRFSGRQFSNSRSEMNVSTLELGDSALYLCASSWDLRGNYGYTFGSGTRLTVV.

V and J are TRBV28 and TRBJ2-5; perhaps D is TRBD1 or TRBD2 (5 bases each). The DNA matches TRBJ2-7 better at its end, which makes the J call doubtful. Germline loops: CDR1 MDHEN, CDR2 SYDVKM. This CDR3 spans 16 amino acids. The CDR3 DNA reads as TGTGCCAGCAGTTTAAGCTGGGGACGGACCTTCTACGAGCAGTACTTC. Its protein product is CASSLSWGRTFYEQYF.

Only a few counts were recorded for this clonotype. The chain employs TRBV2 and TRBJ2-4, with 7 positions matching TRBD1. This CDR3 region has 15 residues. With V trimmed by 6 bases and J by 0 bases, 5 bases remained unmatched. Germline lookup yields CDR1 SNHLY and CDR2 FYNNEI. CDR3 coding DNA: TGTGCCAGCAGACCACAGGGGCTAGCCAAAAACATTCAGTACTTC. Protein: CASRPQGLAKNIQYF.

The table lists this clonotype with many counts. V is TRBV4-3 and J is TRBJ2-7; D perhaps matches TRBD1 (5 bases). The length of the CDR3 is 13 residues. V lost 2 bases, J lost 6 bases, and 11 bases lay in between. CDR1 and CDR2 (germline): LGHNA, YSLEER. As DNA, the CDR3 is TGCGCCAGCAGCCAACAGGGAAGTTCCGAGCAGTACTTC. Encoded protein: CASSQQGSSEQYF.

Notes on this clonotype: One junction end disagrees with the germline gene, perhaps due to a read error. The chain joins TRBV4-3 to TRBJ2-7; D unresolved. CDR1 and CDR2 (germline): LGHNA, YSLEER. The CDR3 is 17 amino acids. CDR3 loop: CASSQGIQGHLSYGQYF. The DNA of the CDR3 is TGCGCCAGCAGCCAAGGGATCCAAGGGCACCTCTCCTACGGGCAGTACTTC.

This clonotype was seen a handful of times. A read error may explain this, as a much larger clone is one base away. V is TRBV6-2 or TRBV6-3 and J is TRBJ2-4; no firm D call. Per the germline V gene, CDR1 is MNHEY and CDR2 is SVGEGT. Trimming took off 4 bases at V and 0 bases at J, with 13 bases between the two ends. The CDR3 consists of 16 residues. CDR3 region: CASSCSGSQAKNIQYF. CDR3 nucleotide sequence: TGTGCCAGCAGTTGCTCAGGCAGCCAAGCCAAAAACATTCAGTACTTC.

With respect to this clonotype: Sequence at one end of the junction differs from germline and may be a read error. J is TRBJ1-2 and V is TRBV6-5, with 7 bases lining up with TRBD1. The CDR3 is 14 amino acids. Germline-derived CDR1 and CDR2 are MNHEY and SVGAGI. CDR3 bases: TGTGTCAGCAGTCAACAGGGGAGTGGATATGGCTACACCTTC. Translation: CVSSQQGSGYGYTF.